The present T cell receptor beta chain was sequenced within a study of CD8+ T cells in alopecia areata. Whole-study results and caveats: Many expanded lesional clones stayed in scalp and blood while on tofacitinib.

Once RNA had been extracted, it was reverse transcribed into cDNA to act as the sequencing template. This table comes from immunoSEQ multiplex PCR, and its TCRdb copy is limited to in-frame clones, with some not included. The table records about 190,000 clones, 60% of them present only once. Specified treatment: oral pan-JAK inhibitor, 5-10 mg twice daily. Samples from alopecia areata patients were lesional scalp punch biopsies and peripheral blood. Germline V gives CDR1 MNHNY, CDR2 SVGAGI (reference sequence). Between the trimmed V and J ends, which lost 4 bases and 1 base, there was a span of 11 bases. The CDR3 is made up of 15 amino acids. This clone was found once. What it recognizes is unknown.

The source of this sequence is a human donor with alopecia areata. Sequencing was performed on CD4+ T cells sorted from blood, taken at week 4, from a patient treated with tofacitinib. The genes are TRBV6-6 and TRBJ1-5, with D uncertain. CDR3 sequence reads: CASSLDNSSNQPQHF. As DNA, the CDR3 is TGTGCCAGCAGTTTAGACAATTCAAGCAATCAGCCCCAGCATTTT.